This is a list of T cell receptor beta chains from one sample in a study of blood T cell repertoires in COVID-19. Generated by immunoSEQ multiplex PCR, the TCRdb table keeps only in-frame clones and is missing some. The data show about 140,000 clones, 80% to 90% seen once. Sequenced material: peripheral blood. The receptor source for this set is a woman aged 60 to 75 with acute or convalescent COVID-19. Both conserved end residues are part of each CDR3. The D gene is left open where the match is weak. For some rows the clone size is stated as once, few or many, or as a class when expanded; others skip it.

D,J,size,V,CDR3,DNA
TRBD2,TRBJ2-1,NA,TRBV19,CASTRGGPYNEQFF,TGTGCCAGTACCCGCGGGGGACCTTACAATGAGCAGTTCTTC
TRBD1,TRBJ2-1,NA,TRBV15,CATSLTTGGVSNEQFF,TGTGCCACCAGCCTAACGACAGGGGGCGTCTCCAATGAGCAGTTCTTC
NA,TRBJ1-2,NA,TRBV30,CAWSVGGAFYTF,TGTGCCTGGAGTGTAGGGGGAGCGTTCTACACCTTC
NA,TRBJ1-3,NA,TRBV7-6,CASSFGAGAGNTIYF,TGTGCCAGCAGCTTCGGGGCAGGGGCTGGAAACACCATATATTTT
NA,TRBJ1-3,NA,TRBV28,CASSLSREVSGNTIYF,TGTGCCAGCAGTTTATCGAGGGAGGTCTCTGGAAACACCATATATTTT
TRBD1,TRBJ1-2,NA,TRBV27,CASSYGTGSGYGYTF,TGTGCCAGCAGTTACGGGACAGGGAGCGGCTATGGCTACACCTTC
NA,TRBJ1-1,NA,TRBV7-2,CASSYQQFLEAFF,TGTGCCAGCAGCTACCAACAGTTTCTTGAAGCTTTCTTT
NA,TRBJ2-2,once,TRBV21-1,CASSKGLARNTGELFF,TGTGCCAGCAGCAAAGGCCTAGCCCGGAACACCGGGGAGCTGTTTTTT
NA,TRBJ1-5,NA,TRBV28,CASRKPGQPQHF,TGTGCCAGCAGGAAACCGGGTCAGCCCCAGCATTTT
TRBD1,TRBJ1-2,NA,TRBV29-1,CSASGTAYGYTF,TGCAGCGCCTCTGGGACAGCCTATGGCTACACCTTC
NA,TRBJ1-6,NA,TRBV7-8,CASSRYNRDSPLHF,TGTGCCAGCAGCCGATATAACAGGGATTCACCCCTCCACTTT
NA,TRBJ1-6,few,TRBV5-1,CASSPGGRRISPLHF,TGCGCCAGCAGCCCGGGAGGCCGGAGGATTTCACCCCTCCACTTT
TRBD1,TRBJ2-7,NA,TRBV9,CASSTGVDYEQYF,TGTGCCAGCAGTACAGGGGTGGACTACGAGCAGTACTTC
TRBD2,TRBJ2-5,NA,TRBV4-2,CASSQGGLAEETQYF,TGTGCCAGCAGCCAAGGGGGACTAGCGGAAGAGACCCAGTACTTC
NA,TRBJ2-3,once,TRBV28,CASSTTPVPRTDTQYF,TGTGCCAGCAGTACCACCCCGGTCCCCCGCACAGATACGCAGTATTTT
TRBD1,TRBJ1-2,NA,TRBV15,CATSRDSTGAKIYGYTF,TGTGCCACCAGCAGGGATTCTACAGGGGCGAAGATCTATGGCTACACCTTC
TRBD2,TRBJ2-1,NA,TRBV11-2,CASSLRAGPAGDEQFF,TGTGCCAGCAGCTTACGGGCGGGACCTGCGGGGGATGAGCAGTTCTTC
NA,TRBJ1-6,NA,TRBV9,CASSPTGSYNSPLHF,TGTGCCAGCAGCCCAACGGGCTCCTATAATTCACCCCTCCACTTT
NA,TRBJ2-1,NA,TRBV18,CASSPGSSYNEQFF,TGTGCCAGCTCACCGGGGAGCTCCTACAATGAGCAGTTCTTC
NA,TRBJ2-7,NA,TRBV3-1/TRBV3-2,CASSRGTHEQYF,TGTGCCAGCAGCCGAGGAACCCACGAGCAGTACTTC
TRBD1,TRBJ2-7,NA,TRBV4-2,CASSQPQGLFSYEQYF,TGTGCCAGCAGCCAACCACAGGGGTTATTCTCCTACGAGCAGTACTTC
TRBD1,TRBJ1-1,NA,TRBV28,CASSGTGQGRLAFF,TGTGCCAGCAGTGGGACGGGACAGGGAAGGCTCGCTTTCTTT
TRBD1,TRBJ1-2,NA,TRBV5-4,CASSVDDRGPVYGYTF,TGTGCCAGCAGCGTCGACGACAGGGGGCCGGTCTATGGCTACACCTTC
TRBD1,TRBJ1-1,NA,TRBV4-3,CASSQEIEGAKAFF,TGCGCCAGCAGCCAAGAAATTGAGGGGGCCAAGGCTTTCTTT
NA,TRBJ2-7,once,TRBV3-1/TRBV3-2,CASSQGQDEQYF,TGTGCCAGCAGCCAGGGCCAGGACGAGCAGTACTTC
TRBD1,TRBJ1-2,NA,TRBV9,CASSATGQGYGYTF,TGTGCCAGCAGCGCCACGGGACAGGGTTATGGCTACACCTTC
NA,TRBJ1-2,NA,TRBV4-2,CASSQENGHGYTF,TGTGCCAGCAGCCAAGAGAATGGGCATGGCTACACCTTC
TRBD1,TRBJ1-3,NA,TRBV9,CASSAAGGGNTIYF,TGTGCCAGCAGCGCCGCAGGGGGTGGAAACACCATATATTTT
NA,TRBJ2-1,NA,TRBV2,CASSPGTPLRNEQFF,TGTGCCAGCAGTCCCGGGACACCTCTCCGCAATGAGCAGTTCTTC
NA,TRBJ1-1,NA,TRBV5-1,CASSSLGGATTEAFF,TGCGCCAGCAGCTCACTAGGGGGGGCGACCACTGAAGCTTTCTTT
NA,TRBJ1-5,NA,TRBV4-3,CASSQVRPNQPQHF,TGCGCCAGCAGCCAAGTGAGGCCCAATCAGCCCCAGCATTTT
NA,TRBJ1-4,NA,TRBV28,CASSEVATNEKLFF,TGTGCCAGCAGCGAGGTAGCAACTAATGAAAAACTGTTTTTT
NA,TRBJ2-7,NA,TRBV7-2,CASSTQIQGSYEQYF,TGTGCCAGCAGCACCCAGATCCAGGGGTCCTACGAGCAGTACTTC
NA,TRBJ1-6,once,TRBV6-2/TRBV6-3,CASSYNPTGGSPLHF,TGTGCCAGCAGTTACAATCCGACGGGAGGTTCACCCCTCCACTTT
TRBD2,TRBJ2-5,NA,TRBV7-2,CASSLASLAGETQYF,TGTGCCAGCAGCTTAGCGTCGCTAGCGGGGGAGACCCAGTACTTC
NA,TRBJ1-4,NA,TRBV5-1,CASSSEGSSNEKLFF,TGCGCCAGCAGCAGTGAGGGTTCATCTAATGAAAAACTGTTTTTT
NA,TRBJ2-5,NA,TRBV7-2,CASSLSRVPQETQYF,TGTGCCAGCAGCTTGAGCAGGGTCCCACAAGAGACCCAGTACTTC
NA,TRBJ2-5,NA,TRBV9,CASSELGGTQYF,TGTGCCAGCAGCGAATTAGGGGGGACCCAGTACTTC
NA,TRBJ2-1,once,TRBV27,CASSFQGGGEQFF,TGTGCCAGCAGTTTCCAGGGGGGCGGGGAGCAGTTCTTC
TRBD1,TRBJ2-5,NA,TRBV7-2,CASSSFTGGAAETQYF,TGTGCCAGCAGCTCCTTTACAGGGGGCGCAGCAGAGACCCAGTACTTC
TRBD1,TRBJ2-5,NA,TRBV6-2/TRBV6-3,CASSGWVAGGLPKTQYF,TGTGCCAGCAGTGGATGGGTAGCAGGGGGCTTGCCAAAGACCCAGTACTTC
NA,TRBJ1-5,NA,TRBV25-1,CASSESNQPQHF,TGTGCCAGCAGTGAGTCAAATCAGCCCCAGCATTTT
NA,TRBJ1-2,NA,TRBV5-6,CASSLVGQNYGYTF,TGTGCCAGCAGCTTGGTGGGGCAAAACTATGGCTACACCTTC
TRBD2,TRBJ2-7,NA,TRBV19,CASSSRARGEQYF,TGTGCCAGTAGTTCCCGGGCGCGGGGGGAGCAGTACTTC
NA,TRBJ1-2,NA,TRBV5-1,CASSLAKGDTYGYTF,TGCGCCAGCAGCTTGGCCAAGGGGGACACCTATGGCTACACCTTC
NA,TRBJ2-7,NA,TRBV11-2,CASSLVLNGEQYF,TGTGCCAGCAGCTTAGTTCTCAACGGCGAGCAGTACTTC
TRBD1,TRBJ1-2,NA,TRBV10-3,CAISDLDRSNYGYTF,TGTGCCATCAGTGACTTGGACAGGTCTAACTATGGCTACACCTTC
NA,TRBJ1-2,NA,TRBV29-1,CGVGGGYGYTF,TGCGGCGTCGGGGGTGGCTATGGCTACACCTTC
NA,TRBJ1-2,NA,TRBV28,CASSLSDRVDGYTF,TGTGCCAGCAGTTTATCGGATCGGGTGGATGGCTACACCTTC
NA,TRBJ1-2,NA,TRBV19,CASSIVSLDKNYGYTF,TGTGCCAGTAGTATAGTTTCCCTGGACAAAAACTATGGCTACACCTTC
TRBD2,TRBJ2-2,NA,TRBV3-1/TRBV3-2,CASSPTRTSGYTGELFF,TGTGCCAGCAGCCCTACCCGGACTAGCGGATACACCGGGGAGCTGTTTTTT
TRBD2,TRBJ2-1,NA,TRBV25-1,CASSDFRLAGGSEQFF,TGTGCCAGCAGTGATTTTCGGCTAGCGGGGGGGAGTGAGCAGTTCTTC
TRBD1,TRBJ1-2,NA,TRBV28,CASSTRGQFYGYTF,TGTGCCAGCAGTACCCGGGGACAGTTCTATGGCTACACCTTC
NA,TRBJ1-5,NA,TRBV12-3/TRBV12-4,CASTTRHQPQHF,TGTGCCAGCACCACGCGCCATCAGCCCCAGCATTTT
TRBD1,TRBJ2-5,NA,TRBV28,CASHEPGQGWETQYF,TGTGCCAGCCACGAGCCGGGACAGGGATGGGAGACCCAGTACTTC
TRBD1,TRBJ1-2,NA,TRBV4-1,CASSQEGTGRNYGYTF,TGCGCCAGCAGCCAAGAAGGGACAGGGCGTAACTATGGCTACACCTTC
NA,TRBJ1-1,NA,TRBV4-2,CASSQVRGLLEAFF,TGTGCCAGCAGCCAGGTCAGGGGCCTCCTTGAAGCTTTCTTT
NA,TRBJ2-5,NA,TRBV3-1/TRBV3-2,CASSQGAAGETQYF,TGTGCCAGCAGCCAAGGAGCCGCCGGAGAGACCCAGTACTTC
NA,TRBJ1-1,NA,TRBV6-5,CASKLISNTEAFF,TGTGCCAGCAAACTGATTTCGAACACTGAAGCTTTCTTT